This TCR beta chain stems from a study of response to subunit inactivated influenza vaccine. Overall study findings and caveats: After each seasonal influenza vaccination, few new T cells are recruited, the authors suggested.

For this clonotype: Its specificity is not known. A single base separates this from a much larger clone, so it may be a read error.

A single record per CDR3 protein comes from TCRdb applying MiXCR to the RT-PCR reads. The table lists hundreds of thousands of distinct CDR3 sequences, about 7.6% of them singletons, with approximately 13% in the top ten. This CDR3 contains 15 residues. From germline, CDR1 is LGHDT and CDR2 YNNKEL (reference sequence). The V gene end was trimmed by 4 bases and the J gene end by 2 bases; junction bases not matched to a gene: 2. This chain uses TRBV3-1 with TRBJ2-1, with TRBD2 matching over 10 bases. This TCR was sampled from a man aged 45-69 years who received an inactivated influenza vaccine. Source: PBMCs from blood, taken around 25 months after vaccination. This CDR3 reads CASSLSGRTYNEQFF. The CDR3 nucleotides are TGTGCCAGCAGCCTTAGCGGGAGGACCTACAATGAGCAGTTCTTC.